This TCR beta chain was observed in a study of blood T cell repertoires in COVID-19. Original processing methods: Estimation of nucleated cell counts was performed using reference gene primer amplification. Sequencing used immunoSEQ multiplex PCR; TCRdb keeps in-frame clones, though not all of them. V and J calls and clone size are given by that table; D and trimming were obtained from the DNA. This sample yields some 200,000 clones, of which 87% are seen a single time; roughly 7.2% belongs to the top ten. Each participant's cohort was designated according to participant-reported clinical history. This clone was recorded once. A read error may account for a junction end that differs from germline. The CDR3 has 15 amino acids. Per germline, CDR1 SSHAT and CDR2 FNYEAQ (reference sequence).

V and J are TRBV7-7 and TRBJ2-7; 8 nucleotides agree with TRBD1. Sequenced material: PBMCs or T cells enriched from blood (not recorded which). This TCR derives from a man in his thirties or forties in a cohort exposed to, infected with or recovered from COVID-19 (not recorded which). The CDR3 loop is CASSLWDRSSYEQYF. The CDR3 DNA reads TGTGCTAGCAGCTTGTGGGACAGGAGCTCCTACGAGCAGTACTTC. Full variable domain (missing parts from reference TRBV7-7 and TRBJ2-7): GAGVSQSPRYKVTKRGQDVTLRCDPISSHATLYWYQQALGQGPEFLTYFNYEAQPDKSGLPSDRFSAERPEGSISTLTIQRTEQRDSAMYRCASSLWDRSSYEQYFGPGTRLTVT.